The entry that follows covers one T cell receptor beta chain sequence. The antigen is unknown. Method: immunoSEQ multiplex PCR; TCRdb's copy keeps in-frame clones and lacks some. The data show roughly 5,000 clones, 85% to 90% seen once. The CDR3 extends over 12 amino acids. V was trimmed by 5 bases and J by 2 bases, leaving 7 bases between them. Per germline, CDR1 SEHNR and CDR2 FQNEAQ (reference sequence). This specimen belongs to a study of PD-1 blockade in classical Hodgkin lymphoma. Study-level findings and limits: Before treatment, TCR diversity in newly diagnosed patients was reportedly lower than in healthy donors.

Time point in this sample: newly diagnosed, previously untreated cHL patient sample. Magnetic negative selection isolated CD8+ T cells from thawed PBMCs. This rearrangement joins TRBV7-9 to TRBJ2-7, with no clear D. The sequence was collected from a human donor with classical Hodgkin lymphoma. The sequenced material came from CD8+ T cells from blood. The CDR3: CASSPAPYEQYF. CDR3 sequence (DNA): TGTGCCAGCAGCCCCGCCCCCTACGAGCAGTACTTC.